A selection of T cell receptor beta chains follows, all from one sample in a study of blood T cell repertoires in COVID-19. Measured with immunoSEQ multiplex PCR; TCRdb has only the in-frame clones, and not every one. Of 120,000 to 150,000 clones in the sample, about 83% were seen once. Sample: peripheral blood. The receptor set was obtained from a human donor in a cohort sampled during active COVID-19. Each CDR3 is given with its conserved first and last residue. The D gene is left open where the match is weak. Some rows have no size entry. The others give once, few or many, or a class for an expanded clone.

d_call,clone_size,v_call,j_call,cdr3_nt,cdr3_aa
-,once,TRBV5-1,TRBJ2-5,TGCGCCAGCAGCTTGCTTGGCGGGGTGGAGACCCAGTACTTC,CASSLLGGVETQYF
TRBD1,-,TRBV7-2,TRBJ2-6,TGTGCCAGCAGTCGGGACAGGAGCTCTGGGGCCAACGTCCTGACTTTC,CASSRDRSSGANVLTF
TRBD2,-,TRBV7-2,TRBJ2-1,TGTGTCAGCAGCAACCTAGCGGGAGAAGGTGGCTCCTACAATGAGCAGTTCTTC,CVSSNLAGEGGSYNEQFF
-,-,TRBV18,TRBJ1-1,TGTGCCAGCTCACCCAGTTACCCGAACACTGAAGCTTTCTTT,CASSPSYPNTEAFF
TRBD1,-,TRBV19,TRBJ1-4,TGTGCCAGTAAACTGCGGACAGGGGTTAAAGAAAAACTGTTTTTT,CASKLRTGVKEKLFF
TRBD1,-,TRBV6-5,TRBJ1-2,TGTGCCAGCAGTTATAGGTGGGACAGGAGAAACTATGGCTACACCTTC,CASSYRWDRRNYGYTF
-,-,TRBV18,TRBJ2-3,TGTGCCAGCTCACCAGCAGGGTCCCCTCCCACAGATACGCAGTATTTT,CASSPAGSPPTDTQYF
-,-,TRBV13,TRBJ2-7,TGTGCCAGCAGCTTGGCGGGACTGGCGTCCTACGAGCAGTACTTC,CASSLAGLASYEQYF
-,-,TRBV18,TRBJ1-2,TGTGCCAGCTCACCACTGGACAGCCGATATGGCTACACCTTC,CASSPLDSRYGYTF
TRBD2,-,TRBV7-9,TRBJ2-3,TGTGCCAGCAGCTTGGGACTAGCGGGAGCAGATACGCAGTATTTT,CASSLGLAGADTQYF
TRBD2,-,TRBV6-5,TRBJ2-2,TGTGCCAGCATGAGACTAGCGGGGACCGGGGAGCTGTTTTTT,CASMRLAGTGELFF
-,-,TRBV21-1,TRBJ2-2,TGTGCCAGCAGCAAAGGCCACCAGACGAACACCGGGGAGCTGTTTTTT,CASSKGHQTNTGELFF
TRBD2,-,TRBV28,TRBJ2-7,TGTGCCAGCAGCGGGACTAGCGGGAGGTACGAGCAGTACTTC,CASSGTSGRYEQYF
-,-,TRBV4-1,TRBJ1-5,TGCGCCAGCAGCCAAGAAGCTGACAGGCCTTCCAATCAGCCCCAGCATTTT,CASSQEADRPSNQPQHF
TRBD2,-,TRBV4-1,TRBJ2-3,TGCGCCAGCAGCCAGACGGGACTAGCGGGACCAGATACGCAGTATTTT,CASSQTGLAGPDTQYF
-,-,TRBV18,TRBJ2-7,TGTGCCAGCTCTCCAGGGCAGGAAAACGTCCAGCAGTACTTC,CASSPGQENVQQYF
-,-,TRBV16,TRBJ2-5,TGTGCCAGCAGCCTCGGAGGGCCGGGGGAGACCCAGTACTTC,CASSLGGPGETQYF
TRBD1,-,TRBV5-1,TRBJ1-1,TGCGCCAGCAGCATAAGAGCAGGGGGAGAGAACACTGAAGCTTTCTTT,CASSIRAGGENTEAFF
-,-,TRBV28,TRBJ2-5,TGTGCCAGCAGTTTTACGGGGGAGTTTGAGACCCAGTACTTC,CASSFTGEFETQYF
-,-,TRBV7-2,TRBJ1-1,TGTGCCAGCAGCTTAGCCCCGGGAGCTTTCTTT,CASSLAPGAFF
TRBD2,-,TRBV14,TRBJ2-7,TGTGCCAGCAGCCAAGTAAGGGGGACTAGCGGGAGGGCAGCCGGAGTCGAGCAGTACTTC,CASSQVRGTSGRAAGVEQYF
-,-,TRBV11-2,TRBJ2-2,TGTGCCAGCAGGATACAGGGTACGAACACCGGGGAGCTGTTTTTT,CASRIQGTNTGELFF
-,-,TRBV28,TRBJ2-7,TGTGCCAGCAGTCCCACGGGGACTGCCTCCTACGAGCAGTACTTC,CASSPTGTASYEQYF
-,-,TRBV29-1,TRBJ1-1,TGCAGCGTTATGGATAGGAGGAACACTGAAGCTTTCTTT,CSVMDRRNTEAFF
TRBD2,-,TRBV18,TRBJ2-1,TGTGCCAGCTCAGATATTAACCGACTAGCGGGAGAAGATGAGCAGTTCTTC,CASSDINRLAGEDEQFF
TRBD1,-,TRBV15,TRBJ2-3,TGTGCCACCAGCACTAGGGGGCCAGGGGCAGATACGCAGTATTTT,CATSTRGPGADTQYF
TRBD2,few,TRBV7-8,TRBJ2-1,TGTGCCAGCAGCTTAGGGTTCGGACTAGCGGCCTACAATGAGCAGTTCTTC,CASSLGFGLAAYNEQFF
TRBD1,-,TRBV6-6,TRBJ1-6,TGTGCCAGCAGTTCGACAGGGGGCGTTTCACCCCTCCACTTT,CASSSTGGVSPLHF
-,-,TRBV18,TRBJ1-4,TGTGCCAGCTCCCCTGCGGGGGGCCAAAAACTGTTTTTT,CASSPAGGQKLFF
-,-,TRBV18,TRBJ2-1,TGTGCCAGCTCACCACCAAGGTCGGGGAGCTCCTACAATGAGCAGTTCTTC,CASSPPRSGSSYNEQFF
TRBD2,-,TRBV5-4,TRBJ2-3,TGTGCCAGCATGCGGGGGACTAGCGGCACAGATACGCAGTATTTT,CASMRGTSGTDTQYF
TRBD1,-,TRBV5-1,TRBJ1-1,TGCGCCAGCAGCCCGGACAGGGGGCATTCGAGCACTGAAGCTTTCTTT,CASSPDRGHSSTEAFF
TRBD2,-,TRBV24-1,TRBJ2-5,TGTGCCACCAGTGATCCTCCGGGAGGGGGGTTCGAAGAAGAGACCCAGTACTTC,CATSDPPGGGFEEETQYF
-,few,TRBV2,TRBJ2-2,TGTGCCAGCAGTGGGGAAGCGGTGGCGAACACCGGGGAGCTGTTTTTT,CASSGEAVANTGELFF
-,once,TRBV7-8,TRBJ2-7,TGTGCCAGCAGCCGAGTGGAGGGGGCAACCTACGAGCAGTACTTC,CASSRVEGATYEQYF
TRBD2,-,TRBV19,TRBJ2-1,TGTGCCAGTAGTATGTGGATGGCTAGCGGCTCCTACAATGAGCAGTTCTTC,CASSMWMASGSYNEQFF
-,few,TRBV5-1,TRBJ2-5,TGCGCCAGCAGCTTGGTGGCAGGGGCGCAAGAGACCCAGTACTTC,CASSLVAGAQETQYF
TRBD2,few,TRBV2,TRBJ2-1,TGTGCCAGCAGAAAAAGCGGGAGCCGATCAGGTGAGCAGTTCTTC,CASRKSGSRSGEQFF
TRBD2,-,TRBV5-4,TRBJ2-2,TGTGCCATCGCTAGCGGGAGGGCCCTATCCGGGGAGCTGTTTTTT,CAIASGRALSGELFF
TRBD2,-,TRBV9,TRBJ2-3,TGTGCCAGCAGCGCTACCGTAGCGGGAGGGCCGACAGATACGCAGTATTTT,CASSATVAGGPTDTQYF
TRBD1,-,TRBV6-5,TRBJ1-2,TGTGCCAGCAGACCAATATTACAGGGGGTGGATGGCTACACCTTC,CASRPILQGVDGYTF
TRBD1,-,TRBV19,TRBJ1-2,TGTGCCAGTACCCATCCCCGGGACAGGGTATCTGGCTACACCTTC,CASTHPRDRVSGYTF
TRBD1,-,TRBV9,TRBJ1-2,TGTGCCAGCAGCCTCCGGACAGGGCCCTACACCTTC,CASSLRTGPYTF
-,-,TRBV11-3,TRBJ2-2,TGTGCCAGCTCTAAACGCACCGGGGAGCTGTTTTTT,CASSKRTGELFF
-,-,TRBV6-1,TRBJ2-7,TGTGCCAGCAGTGAACGGGGGGCCGGGTCCTACGAGCAGTACTTC,CASSERGAGSYEQYF
TRBD1,-,TRBV11-2,TRBJ2-7,TGTGCCAGCAGCAGACAGGGGGCGATTGTATACGAGCAGTACTTC,CASSRQGAIVYEQYF
TRBD2,-,TRBV7-2,TRBJ2-1,TGTGCCAGCAGCCTTGGGACAGTAGGACTAGCGGGGTACAATGAGCAGTTCTTC,CASSLGTVGLAGYNEQFF
TRBD2,few,TRBV7-9,TRBJ2-2,TGTGCCAGCAGCGGGGGGCCGGGACTAGCGGCTGCCACCGGGGAGCTGTTTTTT,CASSGGPGLAAATGELFF
TRBD2,-,TRBV29-1,TRBJ2-7,TGCAGCGTTGTTCCGACTAGCGGGTACGAGCAGTACTTC,CSVVPTSGYEQYF
-,few,TRBV4-3,TRBJ1-2,TGCGCCAGCAGCCAAGTCGCAGGCTGGGATGGCTACACCTTC,CASSQVAGWDGYTF
-,-,TRBV11-1,TRBJ1-1,TGTGCCAGCAGCGGGCGTAGGTTGAACACTGAAGCTTTCTTT,CASSGRRLNTEAFF
-,-,TRBV18,TRBJ1-5,TGTGCCAGCTCACCAGCAGGGTTGTTAAGCAATCAGCCCCAGCATTTT,CASSPAGLLSNQPQHF
TRBD1,-,TRBV29-1,TRBJ1-4,TGCAGCGTTGTAGGGACAGGGGTAACGAATGAAAAACTGTTTTTT,CSVVGTGVTNEKLFF
TRBD1,-,TRBV7-9,TRBJ2-7,TGTGCCAGCAGCTTAGGACAGGGATTCTACGAGCAGTACTTC,CASSLGQGFYEQYF
-,-,TRBV9,TRBJ2-1,TGTGCCAGCAGCGTAGACCGGCTAGCGAATGAGCAGTTCTTC,CASSVDRLANEQFF
-,-,TRBV27,TRBJ2-1,TGTGCCAGCAGTTTACCGCCCGGGGAGCAGTTCTTC,CASSLPPGEQFF
TRBD1,-,TRBV5-1,TRBJ2-2,TGCGCCAGCAGCGCCGGGACAGGGGGTCGTGGCACCGGGGAGCTGTTTTTT,CASSAGTGGRGTGELFF
-,few,TRBV3-1/TRBV3-2,TRBJ1-2,TGTGCCAGCAGCCGAACAGGGTTAGGGGGCTACACCTTC,CASSRTGLGGYTF
-,-,TRBV24-1,TRBJ2-7,TGTGCCACCAGTGATTCTAAGACAGGTAAACTATACGAGCAGTACTTC,CATSDSKTGKLYEQYF
TRBD1,-,TRBV29-1,TRBJ2-7,TGCAGCGTTGGGACAGGGAGCAACTACGAGCAGTACTTC,CSVGTGSNYEQYF